Here is one TCR beta chain with its context. Its cognate antigen is unknown. These data come from a study of T cell responses to AZD1222 COVID-19 vaccine. In the study overall: Investigators merged groups given second doses at roughly 4 or roughly 12 weeks.

Study conclusions and caveats: The study identified only five or six AZD1222 recipients as seropositive at baseline. In a largely white British group with more females than males, clonal diversity was possibly underestimated. The CD4 TCRs associated with vaccination extended across spike and predominated at 160-218 and 743-854.

Profiling relied on immunoSEQ multiplex PCR, and the TCRdb table lists in-frame clones only, not all of them. This table has about 86,000 clones, 78% appearing once. The CDR3 spans 13 residues. V was clipped by 7 bases and J by 4 bases, with 11 bases between them. The chain couples TRBV12-3 or TRBV12-4 to TRBJ1-5; no definite D call. The sequencing used peripheral blood, collected on day 0 of AZD1222 vaccination. This receptor was taken from an adult in good health. Here the CDR3 reads CASTLYINQPQHF. The CDR3 bases are TGTGCCAGCACTTTGTATATTAATCAGCCCCAGCATTTT.